The clone carrying this T cell receptor (beta chain) has ten or more counts. Antigen: not known. The data derive from a study of identical twins. TCRdb re-analysed the 5' RACE reads in MiXCR, keeping a single row per CDR3 protein. The table shows some 660,000 distinct CDR3 sequences, with 8.5% to 9.5% occurring only once. Study-wide findings and caveats: Fewer insertions characterized abundant cord blood beta clonotypes, whereas memory repertoires showed none.

CDR3 length: 16 residues. V lost 7 bases to trimming and J lost 12 bases; unmatched junction nucleotides: 21. Per the germline V gene, CDR1 is SGHKS and CDR2 is YYEKEE (reference sequence). The same specimen was also included in a second study, on yellow fever vaccine responses in identical twins.

This receptor was taken from a woman under 30 in good health. The sample was PBMCs. V usage is TRBV5-5 and J usage is TRBJ1-4, with TRBD1 matching 7 bases. CDR3 protein: CASPPGQDLGPGELFF. DNA of the CDR3: TGTGCCAGCCCACCAGGACAGGATTTGGGCCCAGGGGAACTGTTTTTT.